Listed here is a single T cell receptor beta chain. Antigen: not known. The record originates from a study of cytomegalovirus exposure and HLA in healthy donors. The CDR3 has 11 amino acids. V dropped 4 bases and J dropped 9 bases, with 7 bases sitting between them. Germline CDR1 and CDR2: MDHEN and SYDVKM. Study results and limitations: A later analysis linked a missense DCLRE1C variant to TCR beta V- and J-gene trimming.

60 Vbeta and 13 Jbeta primers were used in PCR. The data were produced by immunoSEQ multiplex PCR, yet TCRdb's version contains in-frame clones alone and is incomplete. The sample has some 120,000 clones; around three quarters are singletons. The sample was PBMCs. This receptor was identified in a young man in good health and CMV-seronegative. This chain joins TRBV28 and TRBJ1-3; tentative D call: TRBD1 (5 bases). In DNA, the CDR3 is TGTGCCAGCAGTTCGGGGGTCACCATATATTTT. The encoded protein is CASSSGVTIYF.